Following are 3 T cell receptor beta chains from one sample sequenced in a study of blood T cell repertoires in COVID-19. Here immunoSEQ multiplex PCR was the method, and the copy in TCRdb shows in-frame clones only, minus some. The sample consists of 40,000 or so clones, 85% of them appearing once. The sample consisted of peripheral blood. These receptors all stem from a man between 45 and 60 years old with active COVID-19.

This clone is judged medium-sized. The chain carries TRBV6-5 and TRBJ1-2, with TRBD1 as a possible D gene (5 bases). Deletions cut 4 bases from V and 6 bases from J, with 15 bases between. The CDR3 consists of 14 residues. Germline values: CDR1 MNHEY, CDR2 SVGAGI. CDR3 residues: CASSSVGGWDGYTF. CDR3 DNA: TGTGCCAGCAGTTCCGTGGGGGGATGGGATGGCTACACCTTC.

This sequence joins TRBV7-6 and TRBJ2-5; TRBD2 matches 7 bases. J gave up 4 bases and V 1 base, and 3 bases lay outside the gene matches. The CDR3 is 14 residues long. Germline V gene sequence: CDR1 SGHVS, CDR2 FNYEAQ. In nucleotides, the CDR3 is TGTGCCAGCAGCTTAGTTGGCGGGGGAGAGACCCAGTACTTC. Translation: CASSLVGGGETQYF.

The chain employs TRBV6-6 and TRBJ1-3, with a possible D match to TRBD1 (5 bases). This CDR3 comprises 16 residues. Trimming cost V 2 bases and J 0 bases, with 11 bases left between them. Looked up from germline, CDR1 is MNHNY and CDR2 is SVGAGI (reference sequence). The DNA for the CDR3 is TGTGCCAGCAGTTACCCTACAGGTGCCTCTGGAAACACCATATATTTT. Protein product: CASSYPTGASGNTIYF.